The following is a T cell receptor (beta chain) sequence with its context. This entry belongs to a study of OX40 agonist ivuxolimab in advanced cancers. With V trimmed by 1 base and J by 7 bases, 10 bases remained unmatched. Germline CDR1 SGHTS, CDR2 YDEGEE. The CDR3 spans 17 residues. Sequencing used immunoSEQ multiplex PCR; TCRdb keeps in-frame clones, though not all of them. Altogether tens of thousands of clones are present, approximately 88% being singletons, with the ten largest covering roughly 25%. The sequencing here drew on CD4+ or CD8+ T cells sorted from blood, taken in a trial of the OX40 agonist ivuxolimab. The V and J genes are TRBV5-8 and TRBJ2-2, with TRBD2 identical over 10 bases. This sequence was found in an adult with an advanced solid tumor such as melanoma, head and neck, liver or kidney cancer. The CDR3 loop reads CASSLRSGLAVGGELFF. CDR3 coding DNA: TGTGCCAGCAGCTTGAGGAGTGGACTAGCGGTGGGCGGGGAGCTGTTTTTT. The full variable domain, rest sourced from reference TRBV5-8 and TRBJ2-2, is EAGVTQSPTHLIKTRGQQATLRCSPISGHTSVYWYQQALGLGLQFLLWYDEGEERNRGNFPPRFSGRQFPNYSSELNVNALELEDSALYLCASSLRSGLAVGGELFFGEGSRLTVL.